The 13 T cell receptor beta chains listed next were all sequenced from one sample in a study of brain T cells in children with intractable seizures. Specified time point: blood from clinic visit 5 months post-surgery; TSC patient then seizure free. Method: immunoSEQ multiplex PCR; TCRdb's copy keeps in-frame clones and lacks some. This table has hundreds of thousands of clones, nearly 95% appearing once. The sample was peripheral blood, taken roughly 5 months after surgery. These receptors were taken from a boy under two years old with tuberous sclerosis and intractable seizures.

This clone was recorded once. The V and J genes are TRBV25-1 and TRBJ1-2; 7 nucleotides agree with TRBD1. The CDR3 length is 16 residues. Germline V gene lookup returns CDR1 MGHDK and CDR2 SYGVNS. The V and J ends lost 3 bases and 1 base, in that order; junction bases with no gene match: 8. In DNA, the CDR3 is TGTGCCAGCAGTGAGTCTGACAGGGATGTTAACTATGGCTACACCTTC. Residues: CASSESDRDVNYGYTF.

The V and J genes are TRBV29-1 and TRBJ1-5; D is ambiguous. V lost 2 bases to trimming and J lost 7 bases, with 12 bases between them. This CDR3 comprises 13 residues. CDR1 is SQVTM and CDR2 is ANQGSEA in the germline V gene. The CDR3 DNA sequence: TGCAGCGTTGAACCAAATAGAGGCCAGCCCCAGCATTTT. This gives the protein CSVEPNRGQPQHF.

The chain has TRBV19 and TRBJ2-5; a possible D gene is TRBD2 (5 bases). Trimming took 0 bases from V and 5 from J, leaving 16 bases between them. This CDR3 has 16 amino acids. Per the germline V gene, CDR1 is LNHDA and CDR2 is SQIVND (reference sequence). CDR3 sequence (DNA): TGTGCCAGTAGTATAGATCCGCTAGCCAAGCGTGAGACCCAGTACTTC. Protein: CASSIDPLAKRETQYF.

J is TRBJ2-2 and V is TRBV5-1; D may be TRBD1 (5 bases). Germline V lookup: CDR1 SGHRS, CDR2 YFSETQ. Trimming left V 0 bases short and J 4 bases short, with 10 bases between. The CDR3 runs 15 residues. The CDR3 loop reads CASSLGWGGTGELFF. The CDR3 region has the DNA TGCGCCAGCAGCTTGGGCTGGGGCGGCACCGGGGAGCTGTTTTTT.

This clone was seen only once. The genes are TRBV7-6 and TRBJ1-1, with D unresolved. The germline CDR1 and CDR2 sequences are SGHVS and FNYEAQ. The CDR3 is 14 residues long. The germline V and J ends were trimmed by 1 base and 5 bases, with 11 bases remaining between them. Written as DNA, the CDR3 is TGTGCCAGCAGCTTAGAACCTCGAGAAACTGAAGCTTTCTTT. Its protein is CASSLEPRETEAFF.

This chain joins TRBV7-8 and TRBJ1-3; D not resolved. CDR1 and CDR2 (germline): SGHVS, FQNEAQ. V was shortened by 1 base and J by 4 bases, with 11 bases between the two germline ends. This CDR3 is built from 15 residues. DNA of the CDR3: TGTGCCAGCAGCTTAGGGCGGAGAAAGGGAAACACCATATATTTT. Protein: CASSLGRRKGNTIYF.

The chain recombines TRBV5-6 with TRBJ2-5, with D uncertain. V lost 3 bases to trimming and J lost 1 base, with 16 bases between them. The CDR3 spans 16 residues. Germline CDR1 and CDR2: SGHDT and YYEEEE. In DNA, the CDR3 is TGTGCCAGCAGCTCCACCCAACAGCTAATCCAAGAGACCCAGTACTTC. Translated: CASSSTQQLIQETQYF.

The rearrangement joins TRBV7-9 to TRBJ1-3; D may be TRBD1 (6 bases). Trimming pared 5 bases from V and 0 bases from J, leaving 14 bases between. Germline V CDR1 and CDR2: SEHNR, FQNEAQ (reference sequence). This CDR3 has 16 amino acids. CDR3 amino acids: CASSVGTSNSGNTIYF. CDR3 in DNA: TGTGCCAGCAGCGTAGGGACATCGAACTCTGGAAACACCATATATTTT.

CDR3 sequence: CAWSVQGVIYGYTF. CDR3 nucleotide sequence: TGTGCCTGGAGTGTACAGGGAGTGATCTATGGCTACACCTTC. This chain links TRBV30 with TRBJ1-2; the D gene is possibly TRBD1 (6 bases). The CDR3 runs to 14 residues. From germline, CDR1 is GTSNPN and CDR2 SVGIG (reference sequence). V was shortened by 0 bases and J by 4 bases, with 12 bases between the two germline ends. The variable domain in full, completed from reference TRBV30 and TRBJ1-2, reads SQTIHQWPATLVQPVGSPLSLECTVEGTSNPNLYWYRQAAGRGLQLLFYSVGIGQISSEVPQNLSASRPQDRQFILSSKKLLLSDSGFYLCAWSVQGVIYGYTFGSGTRLTVV.

This rearrangement joins TRBV21-1 to TRBJ1-2. TRBV21-1 constitutes a pseudogene. This CDR3 has 15 amino acids. CDR3 bases: TGTGCCAGCAGCTCACCTTTAGGGGGGCTCTATGGCTACACCTTC. Translation gives CASSSPLGGLYGYTF.

V is TRBV24-1 and J is TRBJ2-1, with a tentative D call TRBD1 (5 bases). V was cut by 9 bases and J by 8 bases, with 16 bases left in between. The CDR3 is 13 residues long. Germline CDR1 is KGHDR and CDR2 is SFDVKD. The CDR3: CATGAVDAHEQFF. The CDR3 DNA is TGTGCCACCGGGGCAGTTGATGCCCATGAGCAGTTCTTC.

This chain connects TRBV7-8 to TRBJ1-5; TRBD1 matches 9 bases. Germline CDR1 is SGHVS and CDR2 is FQNEAQ. The CDR3 has 18 amino acids. Germline trimming cut 5 bases from V and 0 bases from J; bases unmatched to any gene: 11. The CDR3 loop is CASSGDRDRALSNQPQHF. CDR3 DNA sequence: TGTGCCAGCAGCGGAGATCGGGACAGGGCCCTTAGCAATCAGCCCCAGCATTTT.

The rearrangement uses TRBV7-9 and TRBJ2-5; D possibly matches TRBD1 or TRBD2 (5 bases each). From germline, CDR1 is SEHNR and CDR2 FQNEAQ (reference sequence). V was pared by 3 bases and J by 5 bases, with 22 bases between. The CDR3 is 17 residues long. As DNA, the CDR3 is TGTGCCAGCAGCTTTCTGACCGGGGCCTCCCGAGGGGAGACCCAGTACTTC. It is translated as CASSFLTGASRGETQYF.